The T cell receptor (beta chain) under discussion was sequenced for a study of control samples from healthy donors and cancer patients. Trimming removed 8 bases from V and 3 bases from J, with 10 bases in between. The germline V gene encodes CDR1 LNHDA and CDR2 SQIVND (reference sequence). CDR3 length: 13 residues. Only in-frame clones appear in the TCRdb table, and some are missing; sequencing was by immunoSEQ multiplex PCR. The sample lists roughly 120,000 clones; about 88% were seen once. The V gene is TRBV19, the J gene TRBJ2-2; D may correspond to TRBD1 or TRBD2 (6 bases each). Sequenced input: blood. This clonotype was sampled from a man aged 45-65 years in good health. The CDR3 coding sequence is TGTGCCAGTCTTAGGGGGGACACCGGGGAGCTGTTTTTT. It specifies CASLRGDTGELFF.